The 14 T cell receptor beta chains below all came from one sample that was sequenced in a study of CD8+ T cells in alopecia areata. Once RNA had been extracted, it was reverse transcribed into cDNA to act as the sequencing template. Clones were sequenced by immunoSEQ multiplex PCR, and TCRdb holds only the in-frame ones, with some missing. The top ten clones hold less than 5.5% of a sample with about 130,000 clones, approximately 58% of them seen once. The starting material was CD4+ T cells sorted from blood, obtained at week 0. These receptor sequences come from a human donor with alopecia areata.

The J gene is TRBJ2-2, the V gene TRBV7-9, with TRBD2 matching over 10 bases. V shed 4 bases and J 1 base; nucleotides not matched to a gene: 0. CDR1 SEHNR and CDR2 FQNEAQ come from the germline V gene (reference sequence). This CDR3 contains 15 residues. CDR3 sequence reads: CASSWTSGNTGELFF. DNA of the CDR3: TGTGCCAGCAGCTGGACTAGCGGGAACACCGGGGAGCTGTTTTTT.

This clone was detected a few times. This sequence joins TRBV7-6 and TRBJ2-7; D possibly corresponds to TRBD2 (6 bases). This CDR3 has 14 residues. CDR1 is SGHVS, CDR2 FNYEAQ, per germline. V lost 1 base and J 5 bases, leaving 12 bases between the germline ends. The CDR3 DNA reads TGTGCCAGCAGCTTAGAATCCGGAGGGCACGAGCAGTACTTC. It is translated as CASSLESGGHEQYF.

In its sample, this clone was seen many times. The V and J genes are TRBV10-3 and TRBJ2-1; 9 nucleotides agree with TRBD1. The trim removed 5 bases at V and 8 bases at J, leaving 10 bases unmatched. The CDR3 contains 15 residues. Germline V gene data show CDR1 as ENHRY and CDR2 as SYGVKD. CDR3 nucleotides: TGTGCCATCAGTCCAACAGGGGGCAAGGGGGATGAGCAGTTCTTC. It yields the protein CAISPTGGKGDEQFF.

The chain has TRBV14 and TRBJ1-1, with 7 positions matching TRBD1. Per germline, CDR1 SGHDN and CDR2 FVKESK. The trim removed 2 bases at V and 1 base at J, leaving 4 bases unmatched. This CDR3 region has 15 residues. CDR3 amino acids: CASSQQYRGNTEAFF. The CDR3 DNA follows: TGTGCCAGCAGCCAACAGTACAGGGGGAACACTGAAGCTTTCTTT.

This clone appeared a few times. V gene TRBV6-5 combines with J gene TRBJ1-5; D is unresolved. V was shortened by 4 bases and J by 1 base, with 8 bases between the two germline ends. The CDR3 has 14 residues. The germline V gene encodes CDR1 MNHEY and CDR2 SVGAGI. The CDR3 region has the DNA TGTGCCAGCAGTTTCGACGCGAGCAATCAGCCCCAGCATTTT. Residues: CASSFDASNQPQHF.

This chain links TRBV30 with TRBJ2-2, with TRBD2 matching 7 bases. The CDR3 contains 15 residues. Looked up from germline, CDR1 is GTSNPN and CDR2 is SVGIG (reference sequence). The V gene end was trimmed by 8 bases and the J gene end by 7 bases; junction bases not matched to a gene: 16. In DNA, the CDR3 is TGTGCCCTGTGGACTAGGCGGAGAGGGATCGGGGAGCTGTTTTTT. Translation: CALWTRRRGIGELFF.

The V gene is TRBV6-4, the J gene TRBJ2-2; the D call may be TRBD1 or TRBD2 (5 bases each). The CDR3 contains 16 residues. Trimming removed 6 bases at V and 0 bases at J, with 14 bases between. The germline gives CDR1 MRHNA, CDR2 SNTAGT. The CDR3 sequence: CASSQKWGSNTGELFF. CDR3 in DNA: TGTGCCAGCAGCCAGAAGTGGGGGTCGAACACCGGGGAGCTGTTTTTT.

This chain connects TRBV29-1 to TRBJ2-3; D is uncertain. Deletions cut 4 bases from V and 0 bases from J, with 2 bases between. The germline V gene encodes CDR1 SQVTM and CDR2 ANQGSEA. This CDR3 has 11 amino acids. This CDR3 reads CSVASTDTQYF. The CDR3 nucleotides read TGCAGCGTTGCTAGCACAGATACGCAGTATTTT.

The chain uses TRBV5-4 and TRBJ2-3; TRBD2 is a possible D gene (9 bases). V lost 3 bases and J lost 5, with 19 bases in between. CDR1 SGHNT and CDR2 YYREEE come from the germline V gene (reference sequence). There are 16 residues in the CDR3. As DNA, the CDR3 is TGTGCCAGCAGCTCTAAGTCTAGCGGGACAGGAGATACGCAGTATTTT. This codes for CASSSKSSGTGDTQYF.

This clone was detected a few times. V and J are TRBV11-1 and TRBJ2-7, with 8 bases matching TRBD1. Germline trimming cut 5 bases from V and 4 bases from J; bases unmatched to any gene: 7. The CDR3 is made up of 14 amino acids. Germline-derived CDR1 and CDR2 are SGHAT and FQDESV (reference sequence). The CDR3 DNA reads as TGTGCCAGCAGCCTGGACAGGGCGACGTACGAGCAGTACTTC. Amino acid sequence: CASSLDRATYEQYF.

This clone has only a few counts. This rearrangement joins TRBV19 to TRBJ2-1; tentative D call: TRBD2 (5 bases). Deletions cut 5 bases from V and 6 bases from J, with 11 bases between. CDR1 and CDR2 from the germline V gene are LNHDA and SQIVND (reference sequence). The CDR3 length is 13 residues. DNA for the CDR3: TGTGCCAGTAGTGGAGAGGGATTCAATGAGCAGTTCTTC. Translated: CASSGEGFNEQFF.

V is TRBV28 and J is TRBJ2-7, with 7 positions matching TRBD1. The CDR3 covers 13 residues. J lost 2 bases, V lost 6 bases, and 4 bases had no gene match. Germline V gene sequence: CDR1 MDHEN, CDR2 SYDVKM. DNA of the CDR3: TGTGCCAGCAGCGATACAGGGGCCTACGAGCAGTACTTC. Translated: CASSDTGAYEQYF.

The chain couples TRBV19 to TRBJ2-5, with 13 bases identical to TRBD2. V was pared by 5 bases and J by 4 bases, with 10 bases of the junction left unmatched. This CDR3 contains 17 residues. Looked up from germline, CDR1 is LNHDA and CDR2 is SQIVND (reference sequence). CDR3: CASSLTRTSGSAETQYF. CDR3 nucleotides: TGTGCCAGTAGTCTCACCAGGACTAGCGGGAGTGCAGAGACCCAGTACTTC.

V and J are TRBV2 and TRBJ1-3; TRBD1 might be the D (5 bases). The CDR3 runs 15 residues. V lost 4 bases to trimming and J lost 2 bases, with 12 bases between them. Germline V lookup: CDR1 SNHLY, CDR2 FYNNEI. The CDR3 loop is CASSVPRAPGNTIYF. CDR3 nucleotide sequence: TGTGCCAGCAGTGTACCCAGGGCCCCTGGAAACACCATATATTTT.